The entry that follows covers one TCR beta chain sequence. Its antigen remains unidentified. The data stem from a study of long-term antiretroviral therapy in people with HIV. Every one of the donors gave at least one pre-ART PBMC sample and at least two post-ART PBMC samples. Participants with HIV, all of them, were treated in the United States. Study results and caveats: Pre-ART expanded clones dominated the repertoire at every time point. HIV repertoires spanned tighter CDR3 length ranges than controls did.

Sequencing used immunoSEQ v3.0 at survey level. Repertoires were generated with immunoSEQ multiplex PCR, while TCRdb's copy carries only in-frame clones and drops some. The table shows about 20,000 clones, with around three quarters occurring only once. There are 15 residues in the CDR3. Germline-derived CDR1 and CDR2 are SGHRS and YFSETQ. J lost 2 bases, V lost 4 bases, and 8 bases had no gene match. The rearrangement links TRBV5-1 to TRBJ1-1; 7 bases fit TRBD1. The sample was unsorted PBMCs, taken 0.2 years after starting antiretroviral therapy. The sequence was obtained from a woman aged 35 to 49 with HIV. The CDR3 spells CASSDGTDLNTEAFF. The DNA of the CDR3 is TGCGCCAGCAGCGATGGGACAGACCTTAACACTGAAGCTTTCTTT.